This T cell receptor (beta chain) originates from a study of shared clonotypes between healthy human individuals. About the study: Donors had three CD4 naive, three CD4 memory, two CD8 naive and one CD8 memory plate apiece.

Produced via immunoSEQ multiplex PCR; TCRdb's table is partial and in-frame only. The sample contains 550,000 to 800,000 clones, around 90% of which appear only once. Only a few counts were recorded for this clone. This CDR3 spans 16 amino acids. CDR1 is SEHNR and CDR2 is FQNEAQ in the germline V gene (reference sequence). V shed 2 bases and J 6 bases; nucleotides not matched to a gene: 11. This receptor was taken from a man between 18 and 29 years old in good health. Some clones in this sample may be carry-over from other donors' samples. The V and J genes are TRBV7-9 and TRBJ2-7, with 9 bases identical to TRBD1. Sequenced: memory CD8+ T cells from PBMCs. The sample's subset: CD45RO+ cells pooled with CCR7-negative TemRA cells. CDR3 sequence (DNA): TGTGCCAGCAGCTTAAGGTTGGGGACAGGGTTTTCCGAGCAGTACTTC. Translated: CASSLRLGTGFSEQYF.